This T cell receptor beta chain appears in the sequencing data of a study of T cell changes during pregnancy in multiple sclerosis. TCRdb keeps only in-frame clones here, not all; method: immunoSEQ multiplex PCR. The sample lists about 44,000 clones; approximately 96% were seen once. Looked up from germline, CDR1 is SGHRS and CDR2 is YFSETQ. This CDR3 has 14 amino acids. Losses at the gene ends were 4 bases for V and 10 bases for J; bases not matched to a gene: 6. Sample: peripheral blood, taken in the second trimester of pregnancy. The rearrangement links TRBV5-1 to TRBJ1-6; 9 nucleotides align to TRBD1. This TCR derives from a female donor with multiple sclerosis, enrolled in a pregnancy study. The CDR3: CASSLQGASSPLHF. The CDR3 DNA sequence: TGCGCCAGCAGCCTACAGGGGGCAAGCTCACCCCTCCACTTT.